The 5 T cell receptor beta chains below all came from one sample that was sequenced in a study of regulatory T cells in long-lasting Graves disease. Construction of the TCR beta libraries employed iRepertoire HTBI primers in conjunction with Arm-PCR of CDR3 regions. TCRdb independently ran MiXCR on the multiplex PCR reads; one entry per CDR3 protein. Among some 450,000 distinct CDR3 sequences, about a sixth were seen once, and the ten largest hold roughly 10%. Time point defined: newly diagnosed GD, antithyroid drugs for less than 3 months. From PBMCs, RNA was extracted and then used to make the TCR library. The same data also went into a second study, on T cells in Graves' hyperthyroidism and ophthalmopathy.

This sample comprised peripheral blood mononuclear cells (PBMCs), obtained at new diagnosis, from a patient treated with antithyroid drugs. The receptor source for this set is a woman in her twenties or thirties with Graves disease.

This clonotype was observed a few times. The chain carries TRBV27 and TRBJ1-5; weak D call: TRBD1 (5 bases). Trimming removed 3 bases at V and 0 bases at J, with 6 bases between. The CDR3 runs to 14 residues. Per germline, CDR1 MNHEY and CDR2 SMNVEV (reference sequence). DNA for the CDR3: TGTGCCAGCAGTTTGACAGTTAGCAATCAGCCCCAGCATTTT. This codes for CASSLTVSNQPQHF.

This clonotype appeared many times. The rearrangement links TRBV27 to TRBJ2-1, with 11 positions matching TRBD2. Looked up from germline, CDR1 is MNHEY and CDR2 is SMNVEV (reference sequence). Germline trimming cut 5 bases from V and 5 bases from J; bases unmatched to any gene: 5. The CDR3 covers 15 residues. The CDR3 sequence: CASSLGLAGHNEQFF. The CDR3 coding sequence is TGTGCCAGCAGTCTAGGACTAGCGGGCCACAATGAGCAGTTCTTC.

This clonotype has just a few counts. The rearrangement links TRBV6-4 to TRBJ1-1; no definite D call. Trimming took off 5 bases at V and 2 bases at J, with 12 bases between the two ends. The length of the CDR3 is 14 residues. The germline V gene encodes CDR1 MRHNA and CDR2 SNTAGT. The CDR3 region is CASSPEWLNTEAFF. CDR3 bases: TGTGCCAGCAGTCCTGAATGGCTAAACACTGAAGCTTTCTTT.

V and J are TRBV9 and TRBJ1-2, with 9 bases aligning to TRBD1. CDR3 length: 16 amino acids. Germline V gene sequence: CDR1 SGDLS, CDR2 YYNGEE. V lost 0 bases, J lost 5 bases, and 8 bases stayed unmatched. The CDR3 DNA is TGTGCCAGCAGCGTAGCCCGGGACAGGGAAGAGTATGGCTACACCTTC. This sequence encodes CASSVARDREEYGYTF.

This clonotype was recorded many times. The chain combines TRBV6-1 with TRBJ1-5; 9 positions agree with TRBD1. Germline-derived CDR1 and CDR2 are MNHNS and SASEGT. Trimming at V came to 10 bases and at J to 7 bases, leaving 8 bases not matched to a gene. The CDR3 runs to 13 residues. CDR3 sequence (DNA): TGTGCCACAACCGGACAGGGGAGACAGCCCCAGCATTTT. This encodes CATTGQGRQPQHF.